Presented here are 27 T cell receptor beta chains from one specimen sequenced in a study of blood T cell repertoires in COVID-19. Produced via immunoSEQ multiplex PCR; TCRdb's table is partial and in-frame only. The sample carries just under 65,000 clones, 76% recorded once. Input material: peripheral blood. All receptors come from an elderly woman with acute or convalescent COVID-19.

This chain links TRBV30 with TRBJ2-7, with D possibly TRBD2 on 6 matching bases. The CDR3 consists of 15 residues. CDR1 and CDR2 from the germline V gene are GTSNPN and SVGIG (reference sequence). V lost 8 bases to trimming and J lost 1 base, with 21 bases between them. The CDR3 DNA follows: TGTGCCGGGACGGAGGGCCGTTACCCTTCCTACGAGCAGTACTTC. Amino acid sequence: CAGTEGRYPSYEQYF.

The chain's CDR3 is CASSQDWRGYTF. The CDR3 bases are TGCGCCAGCAGCCAAGATTGGAGAGGCTACACCTTC. This chain joins TRBV4-3 and TRBJ1-2; D is ambiguous. This CDR3 has 12 amino acids. V dropped 0 bases and J dropped 8 bases, with 7 bases sitting between them. CDR1 and CDR2 (germline): LGHNA, YSLEER.

This chain connects TRBV6-5 to TRBJ1-5; D is perhaps TRBD1 (6 bases). The ends were cut back, 6 bases at V and 0 bases at J, with 12 bases in the middle. Germline-derived CDR1 and CDR2 are MNHEY and SVGAGI. There are 15 residues in the CDR3. CDR3 residues: CASSHGQTSNQPQHF. The DNA for the CDR3 is TGTGCCAGCAGCCATGGACAGACTAGCAATCAGCCCCAGCATTTT.

This clone has more than one count but fewer than ten. The V gene is TRBV28, the J gene TRBJ1-5; no definite D call. The CDR3 is 18 amino acids. Germline CDR1 MDHEN, CDR2 SYDVKM. Deletions cut 3 bases from V and 0 bases from J, with 18 bases between. CDR3 DNA sequence: TGTGCCAGCAGTTTCGCCGGAGATGCCCTGTATAGCAATCAGCCCCAGCATTTT. Its translation is CASSFAGDALYSNQPQHF. Full variable domain (rest looked up from reference TRBV28 and TRBJ1-5): DVKVTQSSRYLVKRTGEKVFLECVQDMDHENMFWYRQDPGLGLRLIYFSYDVKMKEKGDIPEGYSVSREKKERFSLILESASTNQTSMYLCASSFAGDALYSNQPQHFGDGTRLSIL.

The chain links TRBV23-1 to TRBJ2-7, with 7 bases aligning to TRBD2. TRBV23-1 has ORF status, its function being uncertain. The CDR3 has 15 residues. V was pared by 4 bases and J by 2 bases, with 8 bases of the junction left unmatched. CDR3 coding DNA: TGCGCCAGCAGTCTTGACCTAGCGGTTACCTACGAGCAGTACTTC. Translating gives CASSLDLAVTYEQYF.

The V gene is TRBV27, the J gene TRBJ2-1, with D possibly TRBD1 on 7 matching bases. Germline CDR1 reads MNHEY; CDR2 reads SMNVEV (reference sequence). This CDR3 has 13 amino acids. Trimming took 7 bases from V and 9 from J, leaving 16 bases between them. The CDR3 protein is CASNKPGGGEQFF. For the CDR3, the DNA is TGTGCCAGCAATAAACCAGGGGGAGGTGAGCAGTTCTTC.

This clone was seen only a few times. The V call is TRBV28, the J call TRBJ1-1, with D uncertain. Germline CDR1 MDHEN, CDR2 SYDVKM. Trimming took 8 bases from V and 1 from J, leaving 8 bases between them. This CDR3 spans 12 amino acids. This CDR3 reads CASEGANTEAFF. The DNA of the CDR3 is TGTGCCAGCGAGGGAGCGAACACTGAAGCTTTCTTT.

J is TRBJ2-1 and V is TRBV7-9, with D tentatively TRBD2 (6 bases). Germline V gene sequence: CDR1 SEHNR, CDR2 FQNEAQ (reference sequence). The CDR3 totals 12 residues. With 5 bases removed from V and 15 bases from J, the gap between germline ends came to 17 bases. CDR3 amino acids: CASSPPGGRTFF. The CDR3 nucleotides are TGTGCCAGCAGCCCTCCCGGAGGGAGGACGTTCTTC.

V usage is TRBV7-2 and J usage is TRBJ2-1, with 8 bases aligning to TRBD1. In germline, CDR1 is SGHTA, CDR2 FQGNSA. The J segment lost 4 bases and the V segment lost 6 bases, leaving 8 bases of the junction unmatched. This CDR3 is 15 amino acids long. This CDR3 reads CASSYDRGPYNEQFF. CDR3 bases: TGTGCCAGCAGTTACGACAGGGGCCCGTACAATGAGCAGTTCTTC.

The rearrangement uses TRBV4-1 and TRBJ2-1; TRBD2 matches 10 bases. The J segment lost 4 bases and the V segment lost 1 base, leaving 13 bases of the junction unmatched. The germline V gene has CDR1 MGHRA and CDR2 YSYEKL. This CDR3 is 19 amino acids long. This CDR3 reads CASSQVSLLAGLSYNEQFF. As DNA, the CDR3 is TGCGCCAGCAGCCAAGTGTCCCTACTAGCGGGACTTTCATACAATGAGCAGTTCTTC.

This clone has only one observation. The same CDR3 also results from other DNA sequences found in this sample. This rearrangement joins TRBV12-3 or TRBV12-4 to TRBJ2-2; D uncertain. The CDR3 runs 12 residues. V lost 5 bases, J lost 5 bases, and 6 bases lay in between. The CDR3 is CASSPRTGELFF. For the CDR3, the DNA is TGTGCCAGCAGTCCCAGGACCGGGGAGCTGTTTTTT.

The gene calls are TRBV28 and TRBJ2-3; maybe TRBD1 (5 bases). The CDR3 length is 14 residues. CDR1 and CDR2 (germline): MDHEN, SYDVKM. Trimming pared 8 bases from V and 2 bases from J, leaving 14 bases between. The CDR3 protein is CASDDSQSTDTQYF. The CDR3 DNA reads TGTGCCAGCGACGACAGTCAATCCACAGATACGCAGTATTTT. The variable domain in full, completed from reference TRBV28 and TRBJ2-3, reads DVKVTQSSRYLVKRTGEKVFLECVQDMDHENMFWYRQDPGLGLRLIYFSYDVKMKEKGDIPEGYSVSREKKERFSLILESASTNQTSMYLCASDDSQSTDTQYFGPGTRLTVL.

The V and J genes are TRBV7-2 and TRBJ2-5, with D possibly being TRBD2 (6 bases). The V gene's germline CDR1 is SGHTA and CDR2 FQGNSA. The CDR3 is made up of 14 amino acids. Trimming stripped 7 bases from V and 9 bases from J, with 21 bases between. CDR3: CASTHRDSELAQYF. CDR3 in DNA: TGTGCCAGCACCCACCGGGACTCCGAGTTGGCCCAGTACTTC. The variable domain in full, completed from reference TRBV7-2 and TRBJ2-5, reads GAGVSQSPSNKVTEKGKDVELRCDPISGHTALYWYRQSLGQGLEFLIYFQGNSAPDKSGLPSDRFSAERTGGSVSTLTIQRTQQEDSAVYLCASTHRDSELAQYFGPGTRLLVL.

This clone was detected once. The chain combines TRBV11-3 with TRBJ1-3; D gene uncertain. This CDR3 spans 15 amino acids. Germline assignment: CDR1 SGHNT and CDR2 YENEEA. V dropped 1 base and J dropped 4 bases, with 11 bases sitting between them. This chain's CDR3 is CASSLGGISGNTIYF. The CDR3 DNA is TGTGCCAGCAGCTTAGGCGGAATCTCCGGAAACACCATATATTTT.

J is TRBJ2-5 and V is TRBV28, with 9 bases identical to TRBD1. There are 15 residues in the CDR3. Trimming cost V 3 bases and J 5 bases; bases outside gene matches: 7. Germline CDR1 and CDR2: MDHEN and SYDVKM. CDR3 coding DNA: TGTGCCAGCAGTTTTTACAGGGGGCGAGGGGAGACCCAGTACTTC. Its protein is CASSFYRGRGETQYF. Filled out from reference TRBV28 and TRBJ2-5, the complete variable domain reads DVKVTQSSRYLVKRTGEKVFLECVQDMDHENMFWYRQDPGLGLRLIYFSYDVKMKEKGDIPEGYSVSREKKERFSLILESASTNQTSMYLCASSFYRGRGETQYFGPGTRLLVL.

The CDR3 protein is CASSAKYRGDREKLFF. CDR3 DNA sequence: TGTGCCAGCAGTGCGAAATACAGGGGAGATCGCGAAAAACTGTTTTTT. The rearrangement uses TRBV6-1 and TRBJ1-4; the match to TRBD1 covers 7 bases. The CDR3 contains 16 residues. The V and J ends lost 4 bases and 8 bases, in that order; junction bases with no gene match: 13. Germline V gene data show CDR1 as MNHNS and CDR2 as SASEGT.

In nucleotides, the CDR3 is TGTGCCAGCAGCTCCAACCGGTACACTGAAGCTTTCTTT. Translated, it gives CASSSNRYTEAFF. The rearrangement uses TRBV5-4 and TRBJ1-1; D remains unclear. V dropped 3 bases and J dropped 3 bases, with 9 bases sitting between them. From germline, CDR1 is SGHNT and CDR2 YYREEE (reference sequence). This CDR3 spans 13 amino acids.

The rearrangement joins TRBV9 to TRBJ2-5; TRBD1 might be the D (5 bases). The CDR3 has 16 residues. V was clipped by 3 bases and J by 0 bases, with 15 bases between them. The germline V gene has CDR1 SGDLS and CDR2 YYNGEE. This CDR3 is CASSAPQDKNQETQYF. CDR3 in DNA: TGTGCCAGCAGCGCCCCACAGGATAAGAACCAAGAGACCCAGTACTTC.

This clone was found once. The chain recombines TRBV2 with TRBJ2-7; 9 positions match TRBD1. From germline, CDR1 is SNHLY and CDR2 FYNNEI. This CDR3 has 14 amino acids. V lost 6 bases, J lost 5 bases, and 8 bases stayed unmatched. This CDR3 reads CASSATGGWNEQYF. The CDR3 DNA sequence: TGTGCCAGCAGCGCGACAGGGGGTTGGAACGAGCAGTACTTC.

The V gene is TRBV28, the J gene TRBJ2-7; 10 bases line up with TRBD1. Germline CDR1 and CDR2: MDHEN and SYDVKM. Germline trimming cut 4 bases from V and 3 bases from J; bases unmatched to any gene: 6. The CDR3 is 15 amino acids. The CDR3: CASSSPGQGFYEQYF. CDR3 DNA: TGTGCCAGCAGTTCCCCGGGACAGGGGTTCTACGAGCAGTACTTC.

This chain links TRBV7-9 with TRBJ1-2, with D tentatively TRBD1 (6 bases). Looked up from germline, CDR1 is SEHNR and CDR2 is FQNEAQ (reference sequence). The ends were cut back, 3 bases at V and 4 bases at J, with 12 bases in the middle. CDR3 size: 14 residues. This CDR3 reads CASSFGGAGYGYTF. The CDR3 DNA follows: TGTGCCAGCAGCTTCGGGGGGGCCGGCTATGGCTACACCTTC.

The chain carries TRBV6-5 and TRBJ1-1; TRBD1 might be the D (6 bases). V shed 5 bases and J shed 6 bases, with 7 bases lying between them. The CDR3 is 11 amino acids. Per the germline V gene, CDR1 is MNHEY and CDR2 is SVGAGI. DNA of the CDR3: TGTGCCAGCAGTAGGGGGTCTGAAGCTTTCTTT. This codes for CASSRGSEAFF.

The rearrangement links TRBV10-3 to TRBJ2-1; 15 nucleotides align to TRBD2. J gave up 8 bases and V 6 bases, and 8 bases lay outside the gene matches. The CDR3 totals 16 residues. Germline CDR1 is ENHRY and CDR2 is SYGVKD. The CDR3 DNA reads TGTGCCATCAGCGACCCGGGACTAGCGGGAGGCTATGAGCAGTTCTTC. Translating gives CAISDPGLAGGYEQFF.

The chain combines TRBV5-8 with TRBJ1-2; perhaps TRBD1 as D (6 bases). The CDR3 loop spans 14 amino acids. With 4 bases removed from V and 5 bases from J, the gap between germline ends came to 15 bases. Germline loops: CDR1 SGHTS, CDR2 YDEGEE. CDR3 in amino acids: CASSGTPRKYGYTF. CDR3 nucleotide sequence: TGTGCCAGCAGCGGGACACCCAGGAAGTATGGCTACACCTTC.

The chain links TRBV27 to TRBJ2-7; weak D call: TRBD1 (6 bases). This CDR3 spans 16 amino acids. With 5 bases removed from V and 5 bases from J, the gap between germline ends came to 22 bases. Germline CDR1 is MNHEY and CDR2 is SMNVEV (reference sequence). The DNA for the CDR3 is TGTGCCAGCAGTGCCTACAGGGCCCTTCGGGGCGACGAGCAGTACTTC. It codes for CASSAYRALRGDEQYF.

This clone was recorded once. J is TRBJ1-4 and V is TRBV5-1, with D unresolved. Germline values: CDR1 SGHRS, CDR2 YFSETQ. Trimming shortened V by 0 bases and J by 4 bases, and 10 bases separated the two germline ends. The CDR3 sequence is 15 residues long. In DNA, the CDR3 is TGCGCCAGCAGCTTGGGGCTCTCTTATAATGAAAAACTGTTTTTT. Its protein is CASSLGLSYNEKLFF.

V and J are TRBV21-1 and TRBJ2-7; TRBD2 was called by the table and not checked on the DNA. TRBV21-1 is a pseudogene locus. The CDR3 length is 18 residues. CDR3 in DNA: TGTGCCAGCAGCAAAAAAACCGTACGCGGGAGCACCTCCTACGAGCAGTACTTC. Encoded protein: CASSKKTVRGSTSYEQYF.